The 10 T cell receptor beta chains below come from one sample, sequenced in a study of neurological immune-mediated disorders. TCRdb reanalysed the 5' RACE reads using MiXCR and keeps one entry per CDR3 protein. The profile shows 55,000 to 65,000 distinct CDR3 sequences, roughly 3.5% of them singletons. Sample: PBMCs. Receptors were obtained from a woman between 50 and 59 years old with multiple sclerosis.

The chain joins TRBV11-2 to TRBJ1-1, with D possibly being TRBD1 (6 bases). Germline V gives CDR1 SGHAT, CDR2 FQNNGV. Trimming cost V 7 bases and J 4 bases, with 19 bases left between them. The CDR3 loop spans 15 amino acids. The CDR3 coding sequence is TGTGCCAGCACCATCTCGGCAGGGGCTTTCACTGAAGCTTTCTTT. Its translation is CASTISAGAFTEAFF.

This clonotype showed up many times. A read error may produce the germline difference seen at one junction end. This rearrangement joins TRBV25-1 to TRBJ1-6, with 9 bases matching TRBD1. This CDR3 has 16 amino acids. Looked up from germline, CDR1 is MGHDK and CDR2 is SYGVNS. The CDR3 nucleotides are TGTGCCAGCAGTGATCTGGACAGGGGAGGGAGTTCACCCCTCAACTTT. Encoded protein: CASSDLDRGGSSPLNF.

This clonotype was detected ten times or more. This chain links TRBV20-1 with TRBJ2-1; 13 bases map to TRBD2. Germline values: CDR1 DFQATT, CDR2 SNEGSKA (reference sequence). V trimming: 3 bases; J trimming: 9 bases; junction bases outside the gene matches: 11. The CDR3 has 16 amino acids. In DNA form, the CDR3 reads TGCAGTGCTAGGCCGGCCGGGACTAGCGGGATAGGTGAGCAGTTCTTC. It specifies CSARPAGTSGIGEQFF.

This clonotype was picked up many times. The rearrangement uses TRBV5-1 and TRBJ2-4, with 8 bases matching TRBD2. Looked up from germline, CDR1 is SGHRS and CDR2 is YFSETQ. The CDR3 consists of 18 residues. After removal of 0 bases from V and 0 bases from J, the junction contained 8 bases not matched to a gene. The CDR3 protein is CASSLGLATTKAKNIQYF. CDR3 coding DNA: TGCGCCAGCAGCTTGGGACTAGCGACAACCAAAGCCAAAAACATTCAGTACTTC.

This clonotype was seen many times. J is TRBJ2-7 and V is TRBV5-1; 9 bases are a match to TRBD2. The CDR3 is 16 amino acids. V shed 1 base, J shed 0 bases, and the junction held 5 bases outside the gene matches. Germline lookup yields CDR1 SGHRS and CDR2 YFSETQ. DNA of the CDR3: TGCGCCAGCAGCTTGAGCGCGGGAGGGCCCTCCTACGAGCAGTACTTC. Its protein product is CASSLSAGGPSYEQYF.

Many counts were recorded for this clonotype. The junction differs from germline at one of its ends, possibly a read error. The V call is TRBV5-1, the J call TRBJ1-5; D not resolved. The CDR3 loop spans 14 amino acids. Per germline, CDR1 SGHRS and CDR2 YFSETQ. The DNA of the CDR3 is TGCGCCAGCAGTTTAGGGAATACCAATCAGCCCCAGAATTTT. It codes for CASSLGNTNQPQNF.

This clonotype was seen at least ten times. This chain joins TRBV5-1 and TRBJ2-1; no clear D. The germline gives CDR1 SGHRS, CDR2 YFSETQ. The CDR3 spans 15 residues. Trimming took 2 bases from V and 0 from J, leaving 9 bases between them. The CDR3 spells CASSLGTSSYNEQFF. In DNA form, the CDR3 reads TGCGCCAGCAGCTTAGGCACGAGCTCCTACAATGAGCAGTTCTTC. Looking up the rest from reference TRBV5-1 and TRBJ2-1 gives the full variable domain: KAGVTQTPRYLIKTRGQQVTLSCSPISGHRSVSWYQQTPGQGLQFLFEYFSETQRNKGNFPGRFSGRQFSNSRSEMNVSTLELGDSALYLCASSLGTSSYNEQFFGPGTRLTVL.

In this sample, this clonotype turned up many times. CDR3 DNA: TGTGCCACCAGTGATTCAGGACAGGGGTACAATGAGCAGTTCTTC. Its translation is CATSDSGQGYNEQFF. The rearrangement joins TRBV24-1 to TRBJ2-1, with 9 bases identical to TRBD1. With 2 bases clipped from V and 4 bases from J, the junction kept 2 bases outside the gene matches. Germline CDR1 KGHDR, CDR2 SFDVKD. The CDR3 loop spans 15 amino acids.

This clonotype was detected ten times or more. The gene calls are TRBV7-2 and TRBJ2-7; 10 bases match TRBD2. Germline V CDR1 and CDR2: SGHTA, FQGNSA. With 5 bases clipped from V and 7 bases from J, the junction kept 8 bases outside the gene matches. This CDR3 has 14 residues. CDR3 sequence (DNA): TGTGCCAGCAGCAAACTAGCGGGATCGAGTGAGCAGTACTTC. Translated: CASSKLAGSSEQYF.

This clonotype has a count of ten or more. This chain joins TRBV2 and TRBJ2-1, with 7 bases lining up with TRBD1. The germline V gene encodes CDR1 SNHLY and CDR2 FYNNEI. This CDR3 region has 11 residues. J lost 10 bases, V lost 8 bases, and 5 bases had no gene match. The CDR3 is CASGRGNEQFF. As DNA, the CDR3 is TGTGCCAGCGGCAGGGGGAACGAGCAGTTCTTC. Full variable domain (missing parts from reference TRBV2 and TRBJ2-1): EPEVTQTPSHQVTQMGQEVILRCVPISNHLYFYWYRQILGQKVEFLVSFYNNEISEKSEIFDDQFSVERPDGSNFTLKIRSTKLEDSAMYFCASGRGNEQFFGPGTRLTVL.